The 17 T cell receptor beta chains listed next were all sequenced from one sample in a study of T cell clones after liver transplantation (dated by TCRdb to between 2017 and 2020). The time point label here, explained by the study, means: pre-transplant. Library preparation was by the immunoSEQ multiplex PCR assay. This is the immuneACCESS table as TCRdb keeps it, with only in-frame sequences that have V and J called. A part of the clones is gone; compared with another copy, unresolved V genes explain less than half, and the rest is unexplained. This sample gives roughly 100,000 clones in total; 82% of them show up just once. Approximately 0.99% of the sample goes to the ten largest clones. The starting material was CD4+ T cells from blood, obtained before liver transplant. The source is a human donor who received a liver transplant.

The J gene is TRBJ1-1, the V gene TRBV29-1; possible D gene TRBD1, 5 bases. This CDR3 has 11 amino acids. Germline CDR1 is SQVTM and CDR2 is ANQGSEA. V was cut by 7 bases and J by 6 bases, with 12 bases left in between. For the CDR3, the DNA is TGCAGCGCGAACCAGGGCCCTGAAGCTTTCTTT. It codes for CSANQGPEAFF.

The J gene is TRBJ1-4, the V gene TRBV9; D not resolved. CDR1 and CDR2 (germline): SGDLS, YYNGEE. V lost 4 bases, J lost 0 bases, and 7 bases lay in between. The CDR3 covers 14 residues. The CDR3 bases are TGTGCCAGCAGCCGAGTCACAACTAATGAAAAACTGTTTTTT. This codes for CASSRVTTNEKLFF.

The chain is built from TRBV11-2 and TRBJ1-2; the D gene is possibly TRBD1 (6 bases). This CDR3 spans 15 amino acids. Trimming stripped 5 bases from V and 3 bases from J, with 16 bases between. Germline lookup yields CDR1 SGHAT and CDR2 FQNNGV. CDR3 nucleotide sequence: TGTGCCAGCAGCCCCGGACAGTTCGTTGACTATGGCTACACCTTC. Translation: CASSPGQFVDYGYTF. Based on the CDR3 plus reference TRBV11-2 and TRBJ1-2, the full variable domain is EAGVAQSPRYKIIEKRQSVAFWCNPISGHATLYWYQQILGQGPKLLIQFQNNGVVDDSQLPKDRFSAERLKGVDSTLKIQPAKLEDSAVYLCASSPGQFVDYGYTFGSGTRLTVV.

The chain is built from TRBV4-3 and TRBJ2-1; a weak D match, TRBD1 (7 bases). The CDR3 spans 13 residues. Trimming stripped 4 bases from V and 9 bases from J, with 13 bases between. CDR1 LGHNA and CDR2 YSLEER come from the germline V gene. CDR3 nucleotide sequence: TGCGCCAGCAGCCTATCAGGGGGGAGTGAGCAGTTCTTC. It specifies CASSLSGGSEQFF.

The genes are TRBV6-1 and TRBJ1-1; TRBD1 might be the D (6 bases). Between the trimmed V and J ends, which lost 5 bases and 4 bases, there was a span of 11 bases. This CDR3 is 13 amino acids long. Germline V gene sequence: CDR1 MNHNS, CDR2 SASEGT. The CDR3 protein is CASSQGRGTEAFF. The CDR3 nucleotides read TGTGCCAGCAGTCAGGGGCGGGGCACTGAAGCTTTCTTT.

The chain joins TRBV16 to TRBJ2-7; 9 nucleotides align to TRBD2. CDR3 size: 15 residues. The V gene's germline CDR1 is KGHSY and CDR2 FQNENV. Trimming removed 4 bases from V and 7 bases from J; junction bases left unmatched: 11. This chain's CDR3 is CASSPQAGGLGEQYF. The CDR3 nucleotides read TGTGCCAGCAGCCCCCAGGCGGGAGGGCTGGGGGAGCAGTACTTC.

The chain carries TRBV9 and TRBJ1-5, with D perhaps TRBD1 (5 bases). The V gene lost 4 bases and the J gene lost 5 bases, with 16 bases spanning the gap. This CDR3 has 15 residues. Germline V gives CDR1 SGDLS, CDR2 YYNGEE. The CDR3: CASSTTGRFDQPQHF. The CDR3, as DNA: TGTGCCAGCAGCACTACAGGAAGGTTCGATCAGCCCCAGCATTTT.

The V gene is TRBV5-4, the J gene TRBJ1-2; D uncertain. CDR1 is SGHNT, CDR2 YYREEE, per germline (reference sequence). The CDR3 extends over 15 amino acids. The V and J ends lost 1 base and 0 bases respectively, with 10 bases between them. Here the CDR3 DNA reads TGTGCCAGCAGCTTGTCCGCGAGACCTAACTATGGCTACACCTTC. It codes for CASSLSARPNYGYTF.

CDR3 nucleotides: TGTGCCAGCAGCCCCCCGCCGAGAAGCTTGGGGGGCTACAATGAGCAGTTCTTC. Its protein is CASSPPPRSLGGYNEQFF. The J gene is TRBJ2-1, the V gene TRBV27; possible D gene TRBD2, 6 bases. The germline CDR1 and CDR2 sequences are MNHEY and SMNVEV (reference sequence). CDR3 length equals 18 residues. Trimming stripped 6 bases from V and 3 bases from J, with 24 bases between.

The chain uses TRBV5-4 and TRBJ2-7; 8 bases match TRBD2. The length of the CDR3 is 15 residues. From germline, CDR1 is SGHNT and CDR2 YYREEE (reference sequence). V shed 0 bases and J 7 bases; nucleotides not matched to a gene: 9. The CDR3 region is CASSLASGTRREQYF. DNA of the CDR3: TGTGCCAGCAGCTTGGCCTCCGGGACTAGGCGGGAGCAGTACTTC.

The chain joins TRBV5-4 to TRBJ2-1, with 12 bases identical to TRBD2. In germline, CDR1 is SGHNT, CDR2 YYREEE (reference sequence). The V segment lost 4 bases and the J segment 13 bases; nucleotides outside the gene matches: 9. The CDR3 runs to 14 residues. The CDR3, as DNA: TGTGCCAGCAGCACACCGGGACTAGCGGGTACCCAGTTCTTC. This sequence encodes CASSTPGLAGTQFF. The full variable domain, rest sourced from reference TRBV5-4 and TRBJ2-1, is ETGVTQSPTHLIKTRGQQVTLRCSSQSGHNTVSWYQQALGQGPQFIFQYYREEENGRGNFPPRFSGLQFPNYSSELNVNALELDDSALYLCASSTPGLAGTQFFGPGTRLTVL.

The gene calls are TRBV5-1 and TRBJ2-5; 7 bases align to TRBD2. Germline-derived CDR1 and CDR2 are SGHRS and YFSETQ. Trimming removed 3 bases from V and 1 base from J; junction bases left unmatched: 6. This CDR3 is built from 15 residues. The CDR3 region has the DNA TGCGCCAGCAGCTCGTTGGCTAGCGGCCAAGAGACCCAGTACTTC. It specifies CASSSLASGQETQYF.

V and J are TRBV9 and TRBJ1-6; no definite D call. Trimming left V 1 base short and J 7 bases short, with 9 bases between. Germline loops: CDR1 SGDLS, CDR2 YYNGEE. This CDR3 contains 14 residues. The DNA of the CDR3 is TGTGCCAGCAGCGTATTGGGATTAAATTCACCCCTCCACTTT. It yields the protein CASSVLGLNSPLHF.

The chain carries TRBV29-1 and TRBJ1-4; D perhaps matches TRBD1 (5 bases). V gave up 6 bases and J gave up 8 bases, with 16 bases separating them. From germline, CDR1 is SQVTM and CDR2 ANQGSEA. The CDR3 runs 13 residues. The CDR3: CSVGDSPREKLFF. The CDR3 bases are TGCAGCGTAGGAGACAGCCCTAGGGAAAAACTGTTTTTT.

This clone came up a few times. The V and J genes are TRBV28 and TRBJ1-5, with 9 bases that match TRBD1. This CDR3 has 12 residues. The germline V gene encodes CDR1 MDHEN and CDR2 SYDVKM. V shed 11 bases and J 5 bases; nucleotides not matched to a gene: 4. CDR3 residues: CAGRTGDQPQHF. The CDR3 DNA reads TGTGCCGGCCGGACAGGGGATCAGCCCCAGCATTTT.

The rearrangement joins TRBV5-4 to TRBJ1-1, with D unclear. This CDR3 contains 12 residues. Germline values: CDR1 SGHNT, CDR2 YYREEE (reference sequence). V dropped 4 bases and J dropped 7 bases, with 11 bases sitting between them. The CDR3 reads CASSQAGLEAFF. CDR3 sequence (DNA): TGTGCCAGCAGCCAAGCGGGCCTTGAAGCTTTCTTT.

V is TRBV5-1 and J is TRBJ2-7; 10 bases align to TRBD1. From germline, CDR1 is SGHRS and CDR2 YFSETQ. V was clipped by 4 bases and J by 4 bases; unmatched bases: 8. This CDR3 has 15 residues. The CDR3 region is CASSPGRTGGYEQYF. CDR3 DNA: TGCGCCAGCAGCCCAGGTCGGACAGGGGGATACGAGCAGTACTTC.